Shown below are 31 T cell receptor beta chains from a single sample sequenced in a study of blood T cells in healthy people across ages. Primers used in a second PCR of about 6 to 11 cycles were a sample-barcoded 5' primer and a J-beta primer mix. TCRdb processed the 5' RACE reads anew with MiXCR; each CDR3 protein has one entry. This table holds about 640,000 distinct CDR3 sequences, under 65% found once. Specimen: blood. These receptors all stem from a man aged 60 to 69 in good health.

The rearrangement joins TRBV20-1 to TRBJ2-5, with a tentative D call TRBD1 (6 bases). The CDR3 spans 16 residues. The V and J ends lost 2 bases and 7 bases respectively, with 23 bases between them. Germline CDR1 is DFQATT and CDR2 is SNEGSKA (reference sequence). CDR3 sequence reads: CSARQGNLFKRGTQYF. CDR3 bases: TGCAGTGCTAGACAGGGGAATTTATTCAAGAGAGGGACCCAGTACTTC.

The V and J genes are TRBV3-1 and TRBJ2-3, with D perhaps assigned TRBD1 or TRBD2 (5 bases each). V was cut by 3 bases and J by 5 bases, with 12 bases left in between. Germline-derived CDR1 and CDR2 are LGHDT and YNNKEL (reference sequence). This CDR3 has 14 residues. The CDR3 nucleotides are TGTGCCAGCAGCCATGGGACCCACATAGATACGCAGTATTTT. Translated: CASSHGTHIDTQYF.

J is TRBJ2-1 and V is TRBV2; no definite D call. The DNA end is a closer match to TRBJ2-7, so the J assignment may be wrong. The length of the CDR3 is 15 residues. Germline loops: CDR1 SNHLY, CDR2 FYNNEI. The CDR3 reads CASKVLQSSYNEQYF. CDR3 bases: TGTGCCAGCAAGGTGCTACAAAGCTCCTACAATGAGCAGTACTTC.

This chain uses TRBV7-8 with TRBJ2-5; D is tentatively TRBD1 or TRBD2 (6 bases each). CDR1 is SGHVS, CDR2 FQNEAQ, per germline. The CDR3 has 13 residues. V was pared by 5 bases and J by 5 bases, with 12 bases between. Written as DNA, the CDR3 is TGTGCCAGCAGCGATACAGGGAGGGAGACCCAGTACTTC. Residues: CASSDTGRETQYF.

Comments on this clonotype: One junction end disagrees with the germline gene, perhaps due to a read error. The rearrangement joins TRBV12-3 or TRBV12-4 to TRBJ2-5; maybe TRBD1 (5 bases). This CDR3 region has 13 residues. The CDR3 sequence: CVSSPSGLETQYF. The CDR3 DNA reads as TGTGTCAGCAGTCCCTCAGGGTTGGAGACCCAGTACTTC.

J is TRBJ1-2 and V is TRBV27; D might be TRBD1 (5 bases). Germline V gene sequence: CDR1 MNHEY, CDR2 SMNVEV (reference sequence). The V gene lost 6 bases and the J gene lost 5 bases, with 19 bases spanning the gap. CDR3 length: 15 amino acids. CDR3 sequence: CASSSSFRAGYGYTF. CDR3 in DNA: TGTGCCAGCAGCTCGTCTTTCCGGGCAGGGTATGGCTACACCTTC.

This clonotype was seen only a few times. The chain carries TRBV10-3 and TRBJ2-1; TRBD1 aligns across 8 bases. The V gene end was trimmed by 2 bases and the J gene end by 8 bases; junction bases not matched to a gene: 14. The CDR3 has 17 amino acids. Per the germline V gene, CDR1 is ENHRY and CDR2 is SYGVKD. The DNA for the CDR3 is TGTGCCATCAGTGAGGGTTCTGACAGGGGTCCCCACCATGAGCAGTTCTTC. This codes for CAISEGSDRGPHHEQFF.

As to this clonotype: A much larger clone differs from this one at a single base, so this may be a read error. The chain has TRBV10-3 and TRBJ1-2; the match to TRBD1 covers 12 bases. The CDR3 consists of 16 residues. Per germline, CDR1 ENHRY and CDR2 SYGVKD. DNA of the CDR3: TGTGCCATCAGACCGGGACAGGGGGCAGCTAACTGTGGCTACACCTTC. Residues: CAIRPGQGAANCGYTF.

This clonotype was seen many times. The chain's CDR3 is CASSQGTSGGYQETQYF. The CDR3 DNA follows: TGCGCCAGCAGCCAAGGGACTAGCGGGGGGTACCAAGAGACCCAGTACTTC. The V gene is TRBV4-1, the J gene TRBJ2-5; 14 bases fit TRBD2. CDR3 length: 17 residues. Germline V gene lookup returns CDR1 MGHRA and CDR2 YSYEKL. Trimming removed 1 base from V and 0 bases from J; junction bases left unmatched: 1.

J is TRBJ1-4 and V is TRBV4-2; D perhaps matches TRBD1 (5 bases). Germline-derived CDR1 and CDR2 are LGHNA and YNFKEQ. With 0 bases removed from V and 8 bases from J, the gap between germline ends came to 13 bases. This CDR3 region has 15 residues. The CDR3 reads CASSQERGRREKLFF. CDR3 sequence (DNA): TGTGCCAGCAGCCAAGAGAGGGGTAGAAGGGAAAAACTGTTTTTT.

This clonotype was found a few times. The rearrangement joins TRBV28 to TRBJ2-5; D uncertain. The CDR3 consists of 14 residues. With 5 bases removed from V and 4 bases from J, the gap between germline ends came to 14 bases. In germline, CDR1 is MDHEN, CDR2 SYDVKM. The chain's CDR3 is CASSLGGGVETQYF. CDR3 sequence (DNA): TGTGCCAGCAGTCTAGGTGGTGGGGTAGAGACCCAGTACTTC.

CDR3 region: CASSQVGGRSNTEAFF. The CDR3 DNA reads as TGTGCCAGCAGCCAAGTAGGAGGCCGGAGCAACACTGAAGCTTTCTTT. The V call is TRBV3-1, the J call TRBJ1-1; no reliable D call. The CDR3 consists of 16 residues. Trimming removed 1 base at V and 2 bases at J, with 14 bases between. Germline V gene lookup returns CDR1 LGHDT and CDR2 YNNKEL (reference sequence).

This clonotype has more than one count but fewer than ten. The gene calls are TRBV7-9 and TRBJ2-7, with a possible D match to TRBD2 (5 bases). The germline gives CDR1 SEHNR, CDR2 FQNEAQ (reference sequence). V was clipped by 4 bases and J by 3 bases, with 10 bases between them. There are 13 residues in the CDR3. Here the CDR3 DNA reads TGTGCCAGCAGCTCCGCCGGACTCTACGAGCAGTACTTC. Its translation is CASSSAGLYEQYF.

The chain employs TRBV5-6 and TRBJ1-6; D remains ambiguous. The CDR3 covers 12 residues. V lost 1 base and J lost 8, with 4 bases in between. The germline V gene has CDR1 SGHDT and CDR2 YYEEEE. The CDR3, as DNA: TGTGCCAGCAGCTTGCCGGATTCACCCCTCCACTTT. It specifies CASSLPDSPLHF.

This clonotype appeared a few times. J is TRBJ2-5 and V is TRBV20-1; D might be TRBD1 (5 bases). V lost 6 bases and J lost 7, with 18 bases in between. Per the germline V gene, CDR1 is DFQATT and CDR2 is SNEGSKA (reference sequence). The CDR3 runs 13 residues. The CDR3 DNA reads as TGCAGTGCAGCTGACAGCTCCGATGGGACCCAGTACTTC. Translated: CSAADSSDGTQYF.

The chain links TRBV6-5 to TRBJ1-2; 7 bases map to TRBD1. With 0 bases clipped from V and 7 bases from J, the junction kept 2 bases outside the gene matches. CDR1 is MNHEY, CDR2 SVGAGI, per germline. CDR3 size: 13 residues. CDR3 nucleotides: TGTGCCAGCAGTTACTCGACAGGGCTTGGCTACACCTTC. It codes for CASSYSTGLGYTF.

The rearrangement links TRBV11-2 to TRBJ2-7; a possible D gene is TRBD1 (6 bases). Germline loops: CDR1 SGHAT, CDR2 FQNNGV. The V end lost 3 bases, the J end lost 0 bases, and 12 bases lay between the germline ends. This CDR3 is built from 15 residues. The CDR3: CASSFSDSYSYEQYF. Written as DNA, the CDR3 is TGTGCCAGCAGCTTCTCGGACAGCTACTCCTACGAGCAGTACTTC.

The chain carries TRBV5-1 and TRBJ2-3; tentatively, D is TRBD2 (6 bases). V was trimmed by 3 bases and J by 6 bases, leaving 14 bases between them. In germline, CDR1 is SGHRS, CDR2 YFSETQ. The CDR3 sequence is 14 residues long. The CDR3 bases are TGCGCCAGCAGCTGGGCAGAGGGACTGGATACGCAGTATTTT. This translates into CASSWAEGLDTQYF.

The chain has TRBV12-3 or TRBV12-4 and TRBJ2-3; 7 positions match TRBD1. The junction had 5 bases not matched to a gene; V was cut back by 9 bases and J by 2 bases. The CDR3 extends over 13 amino acids. The CDR3 DNA is TGTGCCAGTATGGGACAGCTCACAGATACGCAGTATTTT. Its protein product is CASMGQLTDTQYF.

The J gene is TRBJ2-7, the V gene TRBV28; 7 bases agree with TRBD1. The CDR3 is made up of 14 amino acids. Germline CDR1 MDHEN, CDR2 SYDVKM. The J segment lost 4 bases and the V segment lost 5 bases, leaving 8 bases of the junction unmatched. The CDR3, as DNA: TGTGCCAGCAGTCCTCCGGGACAGACATACGAGCAGTACTTC. Encoded protein: CASSPPGQTYEQYF.

Only a few counts were recorded for this clonotype. The rearrangement uses TRBV6-1 and TRBJ1-2; D perhaps matches TRBD1 (6 bases). Trimming pared 7 bases from V and 8 bases from J, leaving 23 bases between. The germline gives CDR1 MNHNS, CDR2 SASEGT. This CDR3 contains 15 residues. In nucleotides, the CDR3 is TGTGCCAGCACCCCCCTATGGGGAGGGGGAAGCGGCTACACCTTC. Protein sequence: CASTPLWGGGSGYTF.

CDR3 protein: CASSSGQGREQYF. In nucleotides, the CDR3 is TGTGCCAGCAGCTCGGGACAGGGCCGAGAGCAGTACTTC. The chain links TRBV7-2 to TRBJ2-5; 9 positions agree with TRBD1. This CDR3 comprises 13 residues. Germline CDR1 and CDR2: SGHTA and FQGNSA. The V segment lost 4 bases and the J segment 11 bases; nucleotides outside the gene matches: 8.

The V call is TRBV6-6, the J call TRBJ1-6, with D unclear. V lost 5 bases to trimming and J lost 7 bases, with 6 bases between them. The CDR3 runs to 12 residues. Per the germline V gene, CDR1 is MNHNY and CDR2 is SVGAGI (reference sequence). CDR3: CASSDQNSPLHF. The DNA for the CDR3 is TGTGCCAGCAGTGATCAAAATTCACCCCTCCACTTT.

This chain links TRBV7-2 with TRBJ2-5; 11 bases map to TRBD2. The CDR3 consists of 16 residues. V dropped 0 bases and J dropped 1; count of bases not matched to a gene: 1. Germline V gene sequence: CDR1 SGHTA, CDR2 FQGNSA. In DNA form, the CDR3 reads TGTGCCAGCAGCTTAGCGGGACTAGCGGCCCAAGAGACCCAGTACTTC. Protein product: CASSLAGLAAQETQYF.

The rearrangement joins TRBV29-1 to TRBJ2-7; tentative D call: TRBD2 (6 bases). Deletions cut 7 bases from V and 2 bases from J, with 18 bases between. This CDR3 has 14 residues. Germline CDR1 is SQVTM and CDR2 is ANQGSEA. CDR3: CSARGSGPPYEQYF. CDR3 DNA: TGCAGCGCCCGGGGTAGCGGACCCCCCTACGAGCAGTACTTC.

The chain links TRBV20-1 to TRBJ1-1, with D tentatively TRBD1 (6 bases). CDR3 size: 12 residues. Germline V gives CDR1 DFQATT, CDR2 SNEGSKA (reference sequence). V dropped 3 bases and J dropped 8 bases, with 13 bases sitting between them. CDR3 DNA sequence: TGCAGTGCTAGCCTTAGGGGGGACGAAGCTTTCTTT. This encodes CSASLRGDEAFF.

The V and J genes are TRBV29-1 and TRBJ2-7; no firm D call. Germline V gene sequence: CDR1 SQVTM, CDR2 ANQGSEA. V lost 4 bases and J lost 0, with 7 bases in between. The CDR3 is 12 residues long. In DNA form, the CDR3 reads TGCAGCGTTGCCGTTTCCTCCTACGAGCAGTACTTC. Its protein product is CSVAVSSYEQYF.

The chain combines TRBV6-1 with TRBJ2-7; D possibly corresponds to TRBD1 (5 bases). The CDR3 spans 14 residues. The germline V and J ends were trimmed by 5 bases and 3 bases, with 14 bases remaining between them. Germline V gene data show CDR1 as MNHNS and CDR2 as SASEGT. CDR3 loop: CASSRDVGRYEQYF. CDR3 nucleotide sequence: TGTGCCAGCAGTAGGGATGTGGGGCGCTACGAGCAGTACTTC.

This clonotype was seen more than once but under ten times. The chain has TRBV15 and TRBJ2-7; D remains unclear. The closer fit of TRBJ2-5 to the DNA end suggests the J call may be wrong. This CDR3 is 13 amino acids long. In germline, CDR1 is LNHNV, CDR2 YYDKDF (reference sequence). In DNA, the CDR3 is TGTGCCACCGCCGTAGTGGCCGAAGAGACCCAGTACTTC. It encodes CATAVVAEETQYF.

The chain recombines TRBV12-3 or TRBV12-4 with TRBJ1-2; the match to TRBD1 covers 9 bases. CDR3 length equals 17 residues. Losses at the gene ends were 6 bases for V and 1 base for J; bases not matched to a gene: 12. The CDR3 DNA sequence: TGTGCCAGCAGCAACCGACAGGGGGGTTCCTTTAACTATGGCTACACCTTC. Translated: CASSNRQGGSFNYGYTF.

The chain carries TRBV6-1 and TRBJ2-6, with D perhaps assigned TRBD1 or TRBD2 (5 bases each). CDR3 length equals 18 residues. With 6 bases removed from V and 1 base from J, the gap between germline ends came to 19 bases. The germline CDR1 and CDR2 sequences are MNHNS and SASEGT. The CDR3 DNA follows: TGTGCCAGCAGATCGAAACCGGGACGTATTTCTGGGGCCAACGTCCTGACTTTC. It yields the protein CASRSKPGRISGANVLTF.